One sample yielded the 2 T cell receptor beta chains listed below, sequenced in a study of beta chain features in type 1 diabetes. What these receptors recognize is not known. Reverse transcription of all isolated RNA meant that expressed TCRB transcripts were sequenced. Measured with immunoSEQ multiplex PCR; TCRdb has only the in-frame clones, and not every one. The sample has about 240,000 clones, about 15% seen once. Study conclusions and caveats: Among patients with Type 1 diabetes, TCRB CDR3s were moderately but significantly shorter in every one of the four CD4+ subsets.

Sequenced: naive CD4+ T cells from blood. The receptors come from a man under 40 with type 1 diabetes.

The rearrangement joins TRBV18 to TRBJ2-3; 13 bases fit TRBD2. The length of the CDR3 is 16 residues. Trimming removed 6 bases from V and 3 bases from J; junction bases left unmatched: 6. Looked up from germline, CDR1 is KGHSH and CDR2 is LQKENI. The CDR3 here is CASSPAGLAGTDTQYF. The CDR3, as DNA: TGTGCCAGCTCCCCTGCGGGACTAGCGGGAACAGATACGCAGTATTTT.

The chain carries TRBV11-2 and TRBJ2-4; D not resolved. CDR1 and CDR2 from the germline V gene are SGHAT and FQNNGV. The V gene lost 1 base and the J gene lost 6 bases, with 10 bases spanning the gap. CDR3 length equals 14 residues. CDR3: CASSLAGLGNIQYF. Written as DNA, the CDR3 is TGTGCCAGCAGCTTAGCGGGTTTGGGAAACATTCAGTACTTC.